This paragraph covers one TCR beta chain sequence. What it binds is not known. This record comes from a study of blood T cells in healthy people across ages. As for the study in general: When template switching was applied, about one barcoded beta molecule was captured per two T cells.

General study results and limits: Shifts in expanded clonotypes may have been confounded by donor CMV status, which was unknown. Measured against age, TCR beta diversity per million T cells decreased in a roughly linear manner.

Using a J-beta primer mix together with a sample-barcoded 5' primer, a second PCR was run for roughly 7 to 12 cycles. TCRdb re-called the 5' RACE reads through MiXCR, storing one row per CDR3 protein. This sample yields roughly 800,000 distinct CDR3 sequences, of which 55% to 70% are seen a single time; roughly 22% belongs to the top ten. This CDR3 is 13 amino acids long. The germline V gene encodes CDR1 MNHEY and CDR2 SMNVEV (reference sequence). The trim removed 11 bases at V and 6 bases at J, leaving 8 bases unmatched. The sequence was obtained from a young man in good health. The chain joins TRBV27 to TRBJ2-1; TRBD2 matches 9 bases. Sequencing was carried out using blood. The CDR3 DNA reads TGTGCCCCGCGGGGGGGTCTGTGCAATGAGCAGTTCTTC. It codes for CAPRGGLCNEQFF.